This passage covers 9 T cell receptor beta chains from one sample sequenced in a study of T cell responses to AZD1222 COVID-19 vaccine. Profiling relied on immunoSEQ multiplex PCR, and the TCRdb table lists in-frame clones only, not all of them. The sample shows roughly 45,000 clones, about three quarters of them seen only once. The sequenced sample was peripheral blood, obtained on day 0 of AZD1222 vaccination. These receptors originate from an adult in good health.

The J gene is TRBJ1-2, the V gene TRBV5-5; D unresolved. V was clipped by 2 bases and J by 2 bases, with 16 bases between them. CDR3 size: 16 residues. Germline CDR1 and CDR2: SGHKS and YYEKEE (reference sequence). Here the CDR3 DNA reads TGTGCCAGCAGCTTTGCGGTTGGGCCGGAGAACTATGGCTACACCTTC. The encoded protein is CASSFAVGPENYGYTF.

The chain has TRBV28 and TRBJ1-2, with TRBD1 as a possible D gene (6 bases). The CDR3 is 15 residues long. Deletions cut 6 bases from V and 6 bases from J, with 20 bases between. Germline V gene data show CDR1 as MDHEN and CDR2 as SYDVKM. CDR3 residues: CASSPSAQGLHGYTF. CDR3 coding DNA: TGTGCCAGCAGCCCCTCCGCACAGGGTCTTCATGGCTACACCTTC.

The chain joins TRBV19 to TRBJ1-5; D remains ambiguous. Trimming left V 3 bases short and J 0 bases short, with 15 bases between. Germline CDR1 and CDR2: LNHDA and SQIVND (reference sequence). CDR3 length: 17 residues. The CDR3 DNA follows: TGTGCCAGTAGTATGGGTAGGGTCACCTATAGCAATCAGCCCCAGCATTTT. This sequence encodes CASSMGRVTYSNQPQHF.

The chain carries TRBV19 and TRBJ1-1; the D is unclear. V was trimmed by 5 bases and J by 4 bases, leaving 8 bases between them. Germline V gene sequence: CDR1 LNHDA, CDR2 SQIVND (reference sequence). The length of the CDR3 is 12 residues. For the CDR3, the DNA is TGTGCCAGTAGTGCAGATACCACTGAAGCTTTCTTT. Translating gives CASSADTTEAFF.

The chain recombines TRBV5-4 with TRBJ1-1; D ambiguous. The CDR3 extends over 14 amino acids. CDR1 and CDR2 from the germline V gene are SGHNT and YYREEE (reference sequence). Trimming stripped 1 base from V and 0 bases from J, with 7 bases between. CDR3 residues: CASSLYGLNTEAFF. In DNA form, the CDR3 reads TGTGCCAGCAGCTTGTATGGGTTGAACACTGAAGCTTTCTTT.

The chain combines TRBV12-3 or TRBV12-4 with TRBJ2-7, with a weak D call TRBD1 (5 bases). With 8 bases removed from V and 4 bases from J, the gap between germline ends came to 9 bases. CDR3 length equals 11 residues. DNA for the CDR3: TGTGCCAGCTCAAGGGGTTACGAGCAGTACTTC. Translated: CASSRGYEQYF.

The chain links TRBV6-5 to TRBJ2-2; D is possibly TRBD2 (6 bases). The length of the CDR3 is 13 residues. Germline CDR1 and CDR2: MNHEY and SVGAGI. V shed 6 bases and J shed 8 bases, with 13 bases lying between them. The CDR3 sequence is CASSRDSGGELFF. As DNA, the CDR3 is TGTGCCAGCAGCCGGGACTCCGGAGGGGAGCTGTTTTTT.

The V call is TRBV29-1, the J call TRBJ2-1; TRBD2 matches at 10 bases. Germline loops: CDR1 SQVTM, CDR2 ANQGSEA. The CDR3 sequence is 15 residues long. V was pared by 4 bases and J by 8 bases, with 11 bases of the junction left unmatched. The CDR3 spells CSVVDSGRTSDEQFF. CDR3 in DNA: TGCAGCGTTGTGGATAGCGGGAGGACGAGCGATGAGCAGTTCTTC.

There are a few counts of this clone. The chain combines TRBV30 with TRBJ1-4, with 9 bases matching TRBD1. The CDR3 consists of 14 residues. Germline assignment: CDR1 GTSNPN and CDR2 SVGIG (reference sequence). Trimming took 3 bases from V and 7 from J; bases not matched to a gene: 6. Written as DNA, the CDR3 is TGTGCCTGGAGCGGCCAGACAGGGGGTGAAAAACTGTTTTTT. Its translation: CAWSGQTGGEKLFF.